These 10 T cell receptor beta chains originate from one sample sequenced in a study of identical twins. TCRdb called the 5' RACE reads again in MiXCR, with one record for every CDR3 protein. The table has approximately 590,000 distinct CDR3 sequences, roughly 9.5% seen once. These data were also filed under a second study, of yellow fever vaccine responses in identical twins.

Sequencing was done on a sample of PBMCs. Receptor source: a woman aged 18-29 years in good health.

V gene TRBV20-1 combines with J gene TRBJ2-5; 9 positions agree with TRBD1. The V gene end was trimmed by 5 bases and the J gene end by 5 bases; junction bases not matched to a gene: 9. CDR1 and CDR2 (germline): DFQATT, SNEGSKA (reference sequence). CDR3 size: 14 residues. The CDR3 DNA sequence: TGCAGTGCTCCCACCCACAGGGGGCTTGAGACCCAGTACTTC. Amino acids: CSAPTHRGLETQYF.

The V call is TRBV24-1, the J call TRBJ2-7; TRBD2 is a possible D gene (5 bases). The CDR3 sequence is 13 residues long. Per the germline V gene, CDR1 is KGHDR and CDR2 is SFDVKD. V was cut by 3 bases and J by 6 bases, with 11 bases left in between. In nucleotides, the CDR3 is TGTGCCACCAGTGATCCGGGATTAGGCGAGCAGTACTTC. Amino acid sequence: CATSDPGLGEQYF.

This clonotype was seen many times. V and J are TRBV10-3 and TRBJ2-2; 13 bases map to TRBD2. Germline CDR1 ENHRY, CDR2 SYGVKD. CDR3 length equals 16 residues. Trimming cost V 3 bases and J 6 bases; bases outside gene matches: 4. The CDR3 loop is CAISDPTSGGPGELFF. The CDR3 nucleotides are TGTGCCATCAGTGACCCGACTAGCGGGGGGCCCGGGGAGCTGTTTTTT.

The rearrangement joins TRBV12-3 or TRBV12-4 to TRBJ1-6, with TRBD1 matching over 9 bases. This CDR3 region has 17 residues. The trim removed 6 bases at V and 0 bases at J, leaving 6 bases unmatched. This chain's CDR3 is CASSWGQGLSYNSPLHF. The CDR3 region has the DNA TGTGCCAGCAGCTGGGGACAGGGCCTCTCCTATAATTCACCCCTCCACTTT.

This clonotype was seen a handful of times. The chain recombines TRBV7-2 with TRBJ2-1; TRBD2 matches at 12 bases. Germline-derived CDR1 and CDR2 are SGHTA and FQGNSA. J gave up 12 bases and V 5 bases, and 11 bases lay outside the gene matches. The CDR3 consists of 15 residues. The CDR3 loop reads CASSLRLAGGPRQFF. The CDR3 DNA follows: TGTGCCAGCAGCCTTCGGCTAGCGGGGGGGCCACGGCAGTTCTTC. The whole variable domain, filled in from reference TRBV7-2 and TRBJ2-1, reads GAGVSQSPSNKVTEKGKDVELRCDPISGHTALYWYRQSLGQGLEFLIYFQGNSAPDKSGLPSDRFSAERTGGSVSTLTIQRTQQEDSAVYLCASSLRLAGGPRQFFGPGTRLTVL.

This clonotype has a count of ten or more. Mismatch with germline at one junction end may stem from a read error. The chain has TRBV3-1 and TRBJ2-1, with TRBD2 matching 9 bases. From germline, CDR1 is LGHDT and CDR2 YNNKEL (reference sequence). This CDR3 has 16 residues. This chain's CDR3 is CASTQIAGANFDEQFF. CDR3 nucleotide sequence: TGTGCCAGCACCCAAATAGCGGGGGCCAACTTCGATGAGCAGTTCTTC.

This clonotype was seen a few times. The chain is built from TRBV9 and TRBJ2-5, with 12 bases that match TRBD2. CDR1 SGDLS and CDR2 YYNGEE come from the germline V gene. The CDR3 is made up of 16 amino acids. The trim removed 3 bases at V and 2 bases at J, leaving 5 bases unmatched. The CDR3 region is CASSGGLAGRQETQYF. CDR3 sequence (DNA): TGTGCCAGCAGCGGAGGACTAGCGGGGAGGCAAGAGACCCAGTACTTC.

The chain joins TRBV5-1 to TRBJ1-6, with 9 bases fitting TRBD1. Germline V gene sequence: CDR1 SGHRS, CDR2 YFSETQ. V lost 4 bases and J lost 9; bases outside the gene matches: 8. The CDR3 covers 15 residues. CDR3 protein: CASSDGTGYASPLHF. In nucleotides, the CDR3 is TGCGCCAGCAGCGACGGGACAGGGTATGCTTCACCCCTCCACTTT.

The sample holds many counts of this clonotype. This chain joins TRBV29-1 and TRBJ2-1; 13 nucleotides align to TRBD2. The CDR3 spans 15 residues. Looked up from germline, CDR1 is SQVTM and CDR2 is ANQGSEA. Trimming removed 8 bases from V and 6 bases from J; junction bases left unmatched: 10. DNA for the CDR3: TGCAGCTTGTGGACTAGCGGGAGAATGGGCAATGAGCAGTTCTTC. It codes for CSLWTSGRMGNEQFF.

This clonotype has more than one count but fewer than ten. A read error may account for a junction end that differs from germline. This rearrangement joins TRBV3-1 to TRBJ2-5; no firm D call. Germline V gene lookup returns CDR1 LGHDT and CDR2 YNNKEL (reference sequence). This CDR3 has 14 residues. In DNA, the CDR3 is TGTGCCAGCAGCCCCCCTGTTGAGACGGCGCCTGTGTTCTTC. Residues: CASSPPVETAPVFF.